A selection of T cell receptor beta chains follows, all from one sample in a study of blood T cell repertoires in COVID-19. The data were produced by immunoSEQ multiplex PCR, yet TCRdb's version contains in-frame clones alone and is incomplete. The sample has approximately 270,000 clones; 70% to 90% are singletons. The specimen sequenced was peripheral blood. These receptors were taken from a man older than 75 with acute or convalescent COVID-19. CDR3s include the opening cysteine and the closing phenylalanine or tryptophan. A D gene is named only where the DNA matches it firmly. Clone size is stated in some rows and not others, as once, few, many or a class when expanded.

v_call,clone_size,d_call,j_call,cdr3_nt,cdr3_aa
TRBV23-1,once,-,TRBJ2-2,TGCGCCAGCCTCATGAGGGTCAACCAAGGGGAGCTGTTTTTT,CASLMRVNQGELFF
TRBV7-2,-,TRBD1,TRBJ1-1,TGTGCCAGCAGCCGGAGACAGGGAACGGGAGCTTTCTTT,CASSRRQGTGAFF
TRBV3-1/TRBV3-2,-,-,TRBJ1-1,TGTGCCAGCAGCCATAGACAGTCTGATGAAGCTTTCTTT,CASSHRQSDEAFF
TRBV28,-,-,TRBJ1-2,TGTGCCAGCAGATCCACGGAGGGAAACTATGGCTACACCTTC,CASRSTEGNYGYTF
TRBV6-6,-,-,TRBJ1-5,TGTGCCAGCACAAACTCCAATCAGCCCCAGCATTTT,CASTNSNQPQHF
TRBV29-1,-,-,TRBJ1-4,TGCAGCGCCTCTGAGGGGGATCCCAATGAAAAACTGTTTTTT,CSASEGDPNEKLFF
TRBV6-1,-,-,TRBJ2-5,TGTGCCAGCAGTGAGGTCAGGATGGAGACCCAGTACTTC,CASSEVRMETQYF
TRBV5-1,-,-,TRBJ1-2,TGCGCCAGCAATCAGGGAAGTATAAGTAACGACTATGGCTACACCTTC,CASNQGSISNDYGYTF
TRBV13,-,TRBD2,TRBJ2-7,TGTGCCAGCAGCGCCAGGACTAGCGGGGGGGCCAGTGAGCAGTACTTC,CASSARTSGGASEQYF
TRBV6-2/TRBV6-3,-,-,TRBJ1-6,TGTGCCAGCAGTTACGCGGCAGGGGCCAATTCACCCCTCCACTTT,CASSYAAGANSPLHF
TRBV11-2,-,TRBD1,TRBJ1-1,TGTGCCAGCAGCTCTCCGGGACAGGGGGCCACTGAAGCTTTCTTT,CASSSPGQGATEAFF
TRBV13,-,-,TRBJ1-2,TGTGCCAGCAGCTTCAGGGCACCGGATAACTATGGCTACACCTTC,CASSFRAPDNYGYTF
TRBV7-9,-,-,TRBJ1-2,TGTGCCAGCAGCCCCTCAGGTTTATCCTATGGCTACACCTTC,CASSPSGLSYGYTF
TRBV29-1,-,TRBD2,TRBJ2-1,TGCAGCGACGGACCCCCTAGCGGAAGCTACAATGAGCAGTTCTTC,CSDGPPSGSYNEQFF
TRBV6-5,-,-,TRBJ2-7,TGTGCCAGCAGAAAAGGGATCCTCCGGGGCTACGAGCAGTACTTC,CASRKGILRGYEQYF
TRBV5-5,-,-,TRBJ1-2,TGTGCCAGCAGCTCCTACAGGACTGGCTACACCTTC,CASSSYRTGYTF
TRBV7-6,-,-,TRBJ2-3,TGTGCCAGCAGCGACCCCATTCCCCGGGGGTGGGGCACAGATACGCAGTATTTT,CASSDPIPRGWGTDTQYF
TRBV29-1,-,TRBD2,TRBJ2-2,TGCAGCGTTAAGTGGGGACTAGCGGGAAGAGCAAACACCGGGGAGCTGTTTTTT,CSVKWGLAGRANTGELFF
TRBV9,-,-,TRBJ1-2,TGTGCCAGCAGCGTAAGGGACATCACGACCTATGGCTACACCTTC,CASSVRDITTYGYTF
TRBV28,-,-,TRBJ1-1,TGTGCCAGCAGTGCCTACAGGGAGACTGAAGCTTTCTTT,CASSAYRETEAFF
TRBV15,-,TRBD2,TRBJ2-1,TGTGCCACCAGCAGCCCGCGGGGGGCCAATGAGCAGTTCTTC,CATSSPRGANEQFF
TRBV3-1/TRBV3-2,-,TRBD1,TRBJ1-4,TGTGCCAGCAGCCCACGGGACAGGAGGGAGAAACTGTTTTTT,CASSPRDRREKLFF
TRBV19,-,TRBD1,TRBJ2-1,TGTGCCAGTAGTATAAAACAGGGGGGTGAGCAGTTCTTC,CASSIKQGGEQFF
TRBV19,-,-,TRBJ1-5,TGTGCCAGTAGTAGTGGACAGAGGGCGGTTCAGCCCCAGCATTTT,CASSSGQRAVQPQHF
TRBV30,-,TRBD2,TRBJ2-5,TGTGCCTGGAGGGGGGGGGACGGGTACCAAGAGACCCAGTACTTC,CAWRGGDGYQETQYF
TRBV25-1,-,-,TRBJ1-1,TGTGCCAGCAGCCTTACAGGGAGGGACACTGAAGCTTTCTTT,CASSLTGRDTEAFF
TRBV6-5,-,-,TRBJ2-7,TGTGCCAGCAGCCTAGGGGGATACGAGCAGTACTTC,CASSLGGYEQYF
TRBV6-4,-,-,TRBJ1-2,TGTGCCATTACGACTTATGGCTACACCTTC,CAITTYGYTF
TRBV3-1/TRBV3-2,few,TRBD1,TRBJ2-7,TGTGCCAGCAGCCAGGGACAGGGGAATGGCAACGAGCAGTACTTC,CASSQGQGNGNEQYF
TRBV27,-,-,TRBJ1-1,TGTGCCAGCAGTTTATCGACTCCGCAATCCATGAACACTGAAGCTTTCTTT,CASSLSTPQSMNTEAFF
TRBV19,-,TRBD1,TRBJ1-4,TGTGCCAGTAGTTTATTACAGGGGGCTAAAGAAAAACTGTTTTTT,CASSLLQGAKEKLFF
TRBV4-3,once,TRBD2,TRBJ2-2,TGCGCCAGCAGCCAAGATTATGGAGCGGGGGGGAACACCGGGGAGCTGTTTTTT,CASSQDYGAGGNTGELFF
TRBV7-3,-,TRBD1,TRBJ1-2,TGTGCCAGCAGCCCCGGGGACAGGGGGCAGAACTATGGCTACACCTTC,CASSPGDRGQNYGYTF
TRBV5-1,once,TRBD1,TRBJ2-1,TGCGCCAGCAGCCCGCGGGTCGAGGGGGCCTCCGAGGAGGAGCAGTTCTTC,CASSPRVEGASEEEQFF
TRBV6-5,-,-,TRBJ1-3,TGTGCCAGCAGCCGGCAGGGCAGGGGAGGAAACACCATATATTTT,CASSRQGRGGNTIYF